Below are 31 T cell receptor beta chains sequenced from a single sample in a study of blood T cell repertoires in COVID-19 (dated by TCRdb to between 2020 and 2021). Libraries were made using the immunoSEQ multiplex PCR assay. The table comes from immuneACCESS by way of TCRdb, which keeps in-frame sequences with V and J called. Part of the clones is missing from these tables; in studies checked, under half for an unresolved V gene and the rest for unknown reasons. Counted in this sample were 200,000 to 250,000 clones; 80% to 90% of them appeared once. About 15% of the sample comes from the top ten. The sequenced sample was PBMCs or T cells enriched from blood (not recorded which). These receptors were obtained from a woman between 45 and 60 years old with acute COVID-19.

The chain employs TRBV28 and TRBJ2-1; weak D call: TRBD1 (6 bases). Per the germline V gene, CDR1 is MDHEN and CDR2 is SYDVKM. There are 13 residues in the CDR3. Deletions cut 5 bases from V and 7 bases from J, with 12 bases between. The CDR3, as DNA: TGTGCCAGCAGTCCACAAGACAGGAATGAGCAGTTCTTC. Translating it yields CASSPQDRNEQFF.

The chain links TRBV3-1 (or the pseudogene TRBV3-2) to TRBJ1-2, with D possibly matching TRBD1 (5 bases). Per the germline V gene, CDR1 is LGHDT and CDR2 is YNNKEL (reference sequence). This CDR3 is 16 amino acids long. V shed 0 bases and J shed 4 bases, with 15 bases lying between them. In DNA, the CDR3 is TGTGCCAGCAGCCAAGAACGGGGGGTAGTGGCCTATGGCTACACCTTC. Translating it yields CASSQERGVVAYGYTF.

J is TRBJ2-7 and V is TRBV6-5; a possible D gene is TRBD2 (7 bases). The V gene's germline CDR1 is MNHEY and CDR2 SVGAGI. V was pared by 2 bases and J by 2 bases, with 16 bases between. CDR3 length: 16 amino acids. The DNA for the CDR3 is TGTGCCAGCAGTTACGGGGGCGGGGGACAAACCTACGAGCAGTACTTC. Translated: CASSYGGGGQTYEQYF.

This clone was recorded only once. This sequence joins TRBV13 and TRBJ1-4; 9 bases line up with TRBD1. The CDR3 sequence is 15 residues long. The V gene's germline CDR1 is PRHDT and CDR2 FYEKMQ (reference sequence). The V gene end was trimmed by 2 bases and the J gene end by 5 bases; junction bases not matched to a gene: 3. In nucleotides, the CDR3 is TGTGCCAGCAGCTTAACCGGGACAGGGAATGAAAAACTGTTTTTT. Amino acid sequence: CASSLTGTGNEKLFF.

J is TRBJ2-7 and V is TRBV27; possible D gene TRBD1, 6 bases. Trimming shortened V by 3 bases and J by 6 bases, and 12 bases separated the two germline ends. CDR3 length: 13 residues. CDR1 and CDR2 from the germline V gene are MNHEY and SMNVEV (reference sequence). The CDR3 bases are TGTGCCAGCAGTTTTTTAGGGGGTCGCGAGCAGTACTTC. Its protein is CASSFLGGREQYF.

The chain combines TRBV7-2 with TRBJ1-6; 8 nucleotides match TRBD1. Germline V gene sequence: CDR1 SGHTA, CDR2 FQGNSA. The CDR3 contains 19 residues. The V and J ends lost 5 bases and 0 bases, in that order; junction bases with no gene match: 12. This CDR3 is CASSGDRQPPFSYNSPLHF. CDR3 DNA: TGTGCCAGCAGCGGGGACAGGCAACCTCCCTTCTCCTATAATTCACCCCTCCACTTT.

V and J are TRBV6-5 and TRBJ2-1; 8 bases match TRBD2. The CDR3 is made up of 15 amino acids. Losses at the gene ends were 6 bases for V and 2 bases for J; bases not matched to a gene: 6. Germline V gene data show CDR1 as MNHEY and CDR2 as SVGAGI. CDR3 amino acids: CASRTTSVAYNEQFF. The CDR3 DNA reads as TGTGCCAGCAGGACGACTAGCGTTGCCTACAATGAGCAGTTCTTC.

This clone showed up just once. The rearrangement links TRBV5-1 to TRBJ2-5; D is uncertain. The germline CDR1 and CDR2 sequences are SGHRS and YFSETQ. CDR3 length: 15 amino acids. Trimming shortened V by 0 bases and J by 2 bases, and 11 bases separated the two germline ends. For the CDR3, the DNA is TGCGCCAGCAGCTTGGCTGGGCAGAAGCAAGAGACCCAGTACTTC. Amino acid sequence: CASSLAGQKQETQYF.

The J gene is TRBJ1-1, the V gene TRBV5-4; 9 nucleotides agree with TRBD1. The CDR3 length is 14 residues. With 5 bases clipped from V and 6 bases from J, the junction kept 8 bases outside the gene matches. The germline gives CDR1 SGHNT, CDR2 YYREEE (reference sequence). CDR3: CASSSGQGIAEAFF. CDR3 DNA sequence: TGTGCCAGCAGTTCTGGACAGGGGATCGCTGAAGCTTTCTTT.

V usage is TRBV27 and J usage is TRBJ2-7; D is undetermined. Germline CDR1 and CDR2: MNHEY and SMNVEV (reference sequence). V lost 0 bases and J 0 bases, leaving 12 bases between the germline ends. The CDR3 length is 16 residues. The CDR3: CASSLSKVVPSYEQYF. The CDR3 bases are TGTGCCAGCAGTTTATCGAAAGTAGTTCCCTCCTACGAGCAGTACTTC.

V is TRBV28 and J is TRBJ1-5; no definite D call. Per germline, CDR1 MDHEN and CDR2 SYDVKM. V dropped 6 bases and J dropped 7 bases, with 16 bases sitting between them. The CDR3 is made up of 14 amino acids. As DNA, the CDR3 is TGTGCCAGCAGACCCACCCGGGAGACCCAGCCCCAGCATTTT. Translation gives CASRPTRETQPQHF. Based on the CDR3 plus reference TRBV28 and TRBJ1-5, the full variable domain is DVKVTQSSRYLVKRTGEKVFLECVQDMDHENMFWYRQDPGLGLRLIYFSYDVKMKEKGDIPEGYSVSREKKERFSLILESASTNQTSMYLCASRPTRETQPQHFGDGTRLSIL.

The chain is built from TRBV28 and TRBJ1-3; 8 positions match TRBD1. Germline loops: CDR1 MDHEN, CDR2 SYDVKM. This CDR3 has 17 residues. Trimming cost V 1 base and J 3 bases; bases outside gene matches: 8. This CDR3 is CASSLSPSTGDGNTIYF. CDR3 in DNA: TGTGCCAGCAGTTTATCCCCCTCGACAGGGGATGGAAACACCATATATTTT.

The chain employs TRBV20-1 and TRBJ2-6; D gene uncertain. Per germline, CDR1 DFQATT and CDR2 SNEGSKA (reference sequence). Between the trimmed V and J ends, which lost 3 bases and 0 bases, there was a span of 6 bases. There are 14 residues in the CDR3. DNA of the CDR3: TGCAGTGCTAGTCAGGCCTCTGGGGCCAACGTCCTGACTTTC. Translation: CSASQASGANVLTF.

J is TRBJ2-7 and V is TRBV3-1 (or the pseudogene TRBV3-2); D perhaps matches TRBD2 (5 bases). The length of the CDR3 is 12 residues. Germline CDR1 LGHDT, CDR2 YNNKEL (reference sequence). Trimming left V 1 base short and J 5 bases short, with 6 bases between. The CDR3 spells CASSQGRHEQYF. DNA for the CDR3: TGTGCCAGCAGCCAAGGGAGGCACGAGCAGTACTTC.

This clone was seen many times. CDR3 protein: CASSYRGLAGKETQYF. The CDR3 bases are TGTGCCAGCAGTTACCGTGGACTAGCGGGAAAAGAGACCCAGTACTTC. This rearrangement joins TRBV6-2 or TRBV6-3 to TRBJ2-5; 12 bases agree with TRBD2. CDR1 is MNHEY, CDR2 SVGEGT, per germline. V lost 2 bases and J lost 3; bases outside the gene matches: 4. The CDR3 covers 16 residues.

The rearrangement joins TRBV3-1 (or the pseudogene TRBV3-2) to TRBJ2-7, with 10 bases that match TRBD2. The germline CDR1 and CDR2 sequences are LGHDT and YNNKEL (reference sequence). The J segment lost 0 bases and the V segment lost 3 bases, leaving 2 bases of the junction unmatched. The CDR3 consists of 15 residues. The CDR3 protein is CASSHGLADSYEQYF. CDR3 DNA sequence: TGTGCCAGCAGCCACGGACTAGCGGACTCCTACGAGCAGTACTTC.

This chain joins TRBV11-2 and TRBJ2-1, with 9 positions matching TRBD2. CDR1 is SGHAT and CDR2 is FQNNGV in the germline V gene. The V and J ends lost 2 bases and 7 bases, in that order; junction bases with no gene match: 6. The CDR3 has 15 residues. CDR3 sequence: CASSLTGTSRNEQFF. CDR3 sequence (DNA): TGTGCCAGCAGCTTAACCGGGACTAGCCGGAATGAGCAGTTCTTC. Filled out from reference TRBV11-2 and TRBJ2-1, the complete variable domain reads EAGVAQSPRYKIIEKRQSVAFWCNPISGHATLYWYQQILGQGPKLLIQFQNNGVVDDSQLPKDRFSAERLKGVDSTLKIQPAKLEDSAVYLCASSLTGTSRNEQFFGPGTRLTVL.

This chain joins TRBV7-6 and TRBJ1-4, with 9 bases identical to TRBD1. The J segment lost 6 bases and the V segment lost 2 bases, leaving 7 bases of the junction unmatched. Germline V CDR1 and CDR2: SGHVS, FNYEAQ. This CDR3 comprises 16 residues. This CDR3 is CASSLRAQGADEKLFF. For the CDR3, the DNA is TGTGCCAGCAGCTTAAGGGCACAGGGGGCGGATGAAAAACTGTTTTTT.

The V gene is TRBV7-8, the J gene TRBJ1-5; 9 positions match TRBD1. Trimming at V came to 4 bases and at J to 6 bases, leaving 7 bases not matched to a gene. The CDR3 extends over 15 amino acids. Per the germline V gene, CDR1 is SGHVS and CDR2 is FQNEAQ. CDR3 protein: CASSSGQGSSQPQHF. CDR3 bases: TGTGCCAGCAGCTCGGGACAGGGATCGAGTCAGCCCCAGCATTTT. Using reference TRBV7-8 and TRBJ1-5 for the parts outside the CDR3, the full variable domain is GAGVSQSPRYKVAKRGQDVALRCDPISGHVSLFWYQQALGQGPEFLTYFQNEAQLDKSGLPSDRFFAERPEGSVSTLKIQRTQQEDSAVYLCASSSGQGSSQPQHFGDGTRLSIL.

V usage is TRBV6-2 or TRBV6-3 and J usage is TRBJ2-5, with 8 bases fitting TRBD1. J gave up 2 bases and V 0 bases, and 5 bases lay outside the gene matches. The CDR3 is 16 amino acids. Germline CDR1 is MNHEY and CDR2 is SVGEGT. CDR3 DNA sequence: TGTGCCAGCAGTTACTCCGGGACAGGCCTTCAAGAGACCCAGTACTTC. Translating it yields CASSYSGTGLQETQYF.

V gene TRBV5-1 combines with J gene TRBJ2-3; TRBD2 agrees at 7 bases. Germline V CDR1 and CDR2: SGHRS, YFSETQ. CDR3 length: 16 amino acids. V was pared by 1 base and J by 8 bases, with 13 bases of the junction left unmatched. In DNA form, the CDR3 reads TGCGCCAGCAGCTTGAGCGGGCTAGCGGCCTCGGGTACGCAGTATTTT. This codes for CASSLSGLAASGTQYF.

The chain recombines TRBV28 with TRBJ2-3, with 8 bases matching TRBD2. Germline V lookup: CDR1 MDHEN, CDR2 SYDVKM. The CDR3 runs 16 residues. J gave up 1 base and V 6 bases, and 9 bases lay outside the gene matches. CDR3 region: CASRSGIGGGTDTQYF. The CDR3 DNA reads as TGTGCCAGCAGGAGCGGGATCGGGGGGGGCACAGATACGCAGTATTTT.

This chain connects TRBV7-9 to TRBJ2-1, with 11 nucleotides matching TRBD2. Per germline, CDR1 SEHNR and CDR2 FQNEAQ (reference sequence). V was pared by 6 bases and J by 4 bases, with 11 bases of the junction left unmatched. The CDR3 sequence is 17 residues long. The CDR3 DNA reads TGTGCCAGCAGGTTAATGCCGGGACTAGCGGAATACAATGAGCAGTTCTTC. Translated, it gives CASRLMPGLAEYNEQFF. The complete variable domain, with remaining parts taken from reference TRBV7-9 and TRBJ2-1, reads DTGVSQNPRHKITKRGQNVTFRCDPISEHNRLYWYRQTLGQGPEFLTYFQNEAQLEKSRLLSDRFSAERPKGSFSTLEIQRTEQGDSAMYLCASRLMPGLAEYNEQFFGPGTRLTVL.

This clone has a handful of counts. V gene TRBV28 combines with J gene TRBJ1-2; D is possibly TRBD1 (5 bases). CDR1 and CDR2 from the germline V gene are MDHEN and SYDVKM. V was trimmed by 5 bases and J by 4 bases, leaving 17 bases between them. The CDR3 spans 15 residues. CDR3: CASSAGGTSFYGYTF. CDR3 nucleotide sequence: TGTGCCAGCAGTGCAGGCGGGACCTCTTTCTATGGCTACACCTTC.

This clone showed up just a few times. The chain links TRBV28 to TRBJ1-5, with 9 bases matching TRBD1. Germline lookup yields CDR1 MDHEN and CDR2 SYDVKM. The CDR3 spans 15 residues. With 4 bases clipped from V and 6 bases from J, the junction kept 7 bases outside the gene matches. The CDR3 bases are TGTGCCAGCAGTTCCGGGACAGGGTATCGTCAGCCCCAGCATTTT. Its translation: CASSSGTGYRQPQHF.

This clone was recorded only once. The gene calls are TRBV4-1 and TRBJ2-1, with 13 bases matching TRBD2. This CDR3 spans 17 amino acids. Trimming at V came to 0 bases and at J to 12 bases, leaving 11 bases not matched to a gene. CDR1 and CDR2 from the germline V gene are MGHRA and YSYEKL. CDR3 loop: CASSQDGTGLAGFGQFF. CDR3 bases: TGCGCCAGCAGCCAAGATGGAACGGGACTAGCGGGATTCGGGCAGTTCTTC.

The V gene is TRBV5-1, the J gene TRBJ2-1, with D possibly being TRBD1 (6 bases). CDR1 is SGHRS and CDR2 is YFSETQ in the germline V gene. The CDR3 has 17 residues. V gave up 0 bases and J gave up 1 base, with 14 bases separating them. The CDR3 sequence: CASSLGWVRGSYNEQFF. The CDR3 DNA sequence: TGCGCCAGCAGCTTGGGGTGGGTCAGGGGTTCCTACAATGAGCAGTTCTTC.

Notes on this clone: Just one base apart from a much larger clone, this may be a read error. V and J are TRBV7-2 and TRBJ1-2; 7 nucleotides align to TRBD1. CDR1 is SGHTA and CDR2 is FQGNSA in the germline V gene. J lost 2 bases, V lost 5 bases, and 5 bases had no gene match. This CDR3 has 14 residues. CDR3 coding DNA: TGTGCCAGCAGCCCCTCGACAGGGAACTATGGCTACACCTTC. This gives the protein CASSPSTGNYGYTF.

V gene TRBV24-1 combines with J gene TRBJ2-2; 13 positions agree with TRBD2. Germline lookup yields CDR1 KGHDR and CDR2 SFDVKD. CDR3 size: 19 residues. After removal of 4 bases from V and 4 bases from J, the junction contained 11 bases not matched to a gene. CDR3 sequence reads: CATSDVGLAGDFTTGELFF. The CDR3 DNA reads TGTGCCACCAGTGACGTAGGACTAGCGGGAGATTTTACCACCGGGGAGCTGTTTTTT.

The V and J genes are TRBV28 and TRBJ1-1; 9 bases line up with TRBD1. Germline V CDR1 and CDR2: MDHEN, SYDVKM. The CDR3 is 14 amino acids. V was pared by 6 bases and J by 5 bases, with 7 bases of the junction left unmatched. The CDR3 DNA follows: TGTGCCAGCAGCTCCGGGACAGGGAAAACTGAAGCTTTCTTT. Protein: CASSSGTGKTEAFF.

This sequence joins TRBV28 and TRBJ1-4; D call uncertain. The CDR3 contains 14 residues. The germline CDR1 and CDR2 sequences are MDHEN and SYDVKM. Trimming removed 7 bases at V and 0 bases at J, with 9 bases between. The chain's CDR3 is CASTDTSTNEKLFF. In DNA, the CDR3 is TGTGCCAGCACCGACACCTCAACTAATGAAAAACTGTTTTTT.